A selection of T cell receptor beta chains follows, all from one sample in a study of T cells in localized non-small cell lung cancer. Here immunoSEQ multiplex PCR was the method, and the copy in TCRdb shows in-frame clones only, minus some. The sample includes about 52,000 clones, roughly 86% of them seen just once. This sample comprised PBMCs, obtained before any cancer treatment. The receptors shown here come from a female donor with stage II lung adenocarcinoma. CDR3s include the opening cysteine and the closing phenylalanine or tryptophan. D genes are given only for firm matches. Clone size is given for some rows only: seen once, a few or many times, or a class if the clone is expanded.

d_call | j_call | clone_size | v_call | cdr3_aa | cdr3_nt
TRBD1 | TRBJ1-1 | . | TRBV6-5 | CASSSDRGFEAFF | TGTGCCAGCAGCTCGGACAGGGGATTTGAAGCTTTCTTT
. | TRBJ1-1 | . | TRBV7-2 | CASSSWEANTEAFF | TGTGCCAGCAGCTCGTGGGAGGCGAACACTGAAGCTTTCTTT
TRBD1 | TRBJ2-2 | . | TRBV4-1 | CASSLTQGAGTGELFF | TGCGCCAGCAGCCTAACACAGGGGGCGGGTACCGGGGAGCTGTTTTTT
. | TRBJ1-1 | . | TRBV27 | CASRTLSRGEDTEAFF | TGTGCCAGCAGGACATTAAGTCGAGGAGAGGACACTGAAGCTTTCTTT
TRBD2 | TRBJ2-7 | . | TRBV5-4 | CASNGGGDSYEQYF | TGTGCCAGCAACGGCGGGGGGGATTCCTACGAGCAGTACTTC
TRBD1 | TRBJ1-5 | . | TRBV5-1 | CASSLTGEQPQHF | TGCGCCAGCAGCCTTACAGGGGAGCAGCCCCAGCATTTT
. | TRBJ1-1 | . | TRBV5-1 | CASSFQGNTEAFF | TGCGCCAGCAGCTTCCAGGGGAACACTGAAGCTTTCTTT
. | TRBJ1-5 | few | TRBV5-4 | CASSLGVNQPQHF | TGTGCCAGCAGCTTAGGGGTCAATCAGCCCCAGCATTTT
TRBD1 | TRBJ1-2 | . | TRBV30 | CAWSGTGGYGYTF | TGTGCCTGGAGTGGGACAGGGGGATATGGCTACACCTTC
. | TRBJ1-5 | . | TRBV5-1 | CANIRGSGEYQPQHF | TGCGCCAACATCCGGGGGTCAGGGGAGTATCAGCCCCAGCATTTT
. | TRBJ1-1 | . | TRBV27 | CASSLKSDTEAFF | TGTGCCAGCAGTTTGAAATCGGACACTGAAGCTTTCTTT
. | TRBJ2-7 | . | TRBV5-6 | CASSTTAYEQYF | TGTGCCAGCAGCACGACAGCCTACGAGCAGTACTTC
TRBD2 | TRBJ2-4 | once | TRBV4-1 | CASSQLAGDLAKNIQYF | TGCGCCAGCAGCCAGTTAGCGGGGGATTTAGCCAAAAACATTCAGTACTTC
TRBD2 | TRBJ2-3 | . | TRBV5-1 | CASSLGGTTSGTDTQYF | TGCGCCAGCAGCTTGGGTGGGACTACCTCGGGCACAGATACGCAGTATTTT